One and the same sample provided the 21 T cell receptor beta chains below, sequenced in a study of blood T cell repertoires in COVID-19 (dated by TCRdb to about 2020). Receptor amplification or capture employed the immunoSEQ multiplex PCR assay. The immuneACCESS repertoire file appears here via TCRdb, limited to in-frame rearrangements. These files lack a portion of the clones; in checked studies, under half of the deficit traces to unresolved V genes, and the cause of the others is not known. Here the sample has under 200,000 clones; 88% occur a single time. Around 6.7% of the sample lies in the top ten. Material: PBMCs or T cells enriched from blood (not recorded which). The origin of the receptors is a woman between 45 and 65 years old who had recovered from COVID-19.

The chain uses TRBV3-1 (or the pseudogene TRBV3-2) and TRBJ1-5; tentatively, D is TRBD1 (6 bases). V shed 1 base and J shed 2 bases, with 12 bases lying between them. The germline V gene has CDR1 LGHDT and CDR2 YNNKEL (reference sequence). This CDR3 spans 16 amino acids. DNA of the CDR3: TGTGCCAGCAGCCAAGTTTACAGGGCGGGCAATCAGCCCCAGCATTTT. It codes for CASSQVYRAGNQPQHF.

The chain has TRBV11-2 and TRBJ1-2; a weak D match, TRBD1 (6 bases). The V gene lost 5 bases and the J gene lost 3 bases, with 13 bases spanning the gap. Looked up from germline, CDR1 is SGHAT and CDR2 is FQNNGV. CDR3 length: 14 residues. CDR3 coding DNA: TGTGCCAGCAGCCCAAAAGGACAGTACTATGGCTACACCTTC. Translating it yields CASSPKGQYYGYTF.

This sequence joins TRBV19 and TRBJ1-2, with a tentative D call TRBD1 (6 bases). The CDR3 spans 13 residues. The V end was cut by 4 bases, the J end by 8 bases, with 14 bases between. The germline CDR1 and CDR2 sequences are LNHDA and SQIVND (reference sequence). CDR3 in amino acids: CASSTDRLMGYTF. The DNA for the CDR3 is TGTGCCAGTAGTACCGACAGGTTAATGGGCTACACCTTC.

The J gene is TRBJ1-5, the V gene TRBV10-3, with 7 bases matching TRBD1. Germline V gene lookup returns CDR1 ENHRY and CDR2 SYGVKD. Trimming took 0 bases from V and 7 from J; bases not matched to a gene: 6. This CDR3 contains 15 residues. The CDR3 here is CAISESKGAYQPQHF. CDR3 coding DNA: TGTGCCATCAGTGAGTCGAAGGGGGCCTACCAGCCCCAGCATTTT.

This sequence joins TRBV13 and TRBJ2-3, with D possibly matching TRBD2 (6 bases). The CDR3 has 16 residues. CDR1 is PRHDT and CDR2 is FYEKMQ in the germline V gene (reference sequence). V lost 3 bases, J lost 4 bases, and 17 bases lay in between. The CDR3 here is CASSFGRGPSADTQYF. The DNA of the CDR3 is TGTGCCAGCAGCTTCGGGCGGGGACCTAGCGCAGATACGCAGTATTTT.

The rearrangement joins TRBV18 to TRBJ1-1; TRBD1 agrees at 8 bases. CDR3 length: 15 residues. After removal of 3 bases from V and 0 bases from J, the junction contained 3 bases not matched to a gene. Germline values: CDR1 KGHSH, CDR2 LQKENI. The CDR3 bases are TGTGCCAGCTCACCGGCAGGGGGCATGAACACTGAAGCTTTCTTT. Translating it yields CASSPAGGMNTEAFF.

The V call is TRBV11-3, the J call TRBJ2-2; D possibly corresponds to TRBD2 (5 bases). With 6 bases removed from V and 8 bases from J, the gap between germline ends came to 13 bases. Germline-derived CDR1 and CDR2 are SGHNT and YENEEA. This CDR3 has 13 amino acids. CDR3 sequence: CASSARGRGELFF. CDR3 bases: TGTGCCAGCAGTGCCAGAGGGCGAGGGGAGCTGTTTTTT.

The chain is built from TRBV5-8 and TRBJ2-2, with a weak D call TRBD1 (6 bases). With 4 bases removed from V and 7 bases from J, the gap between germline ends came to 17 bases. Germline CDR1 is SGHTS and CDR2 is YDEGEE. The CDR3 length is 15 residues. The CDR3 nucleotides read TGTGCCAGCAGCCCCGGACAGACCAGGCACGGGGAGCTGTTTTTT. This gives the protein CASSPGQTRHGELFF. Filled out from reference TRBV5-8 and TRBJ2-2, the complete variable domain reads EAGVTQSPTHLIKTRGQQATLRCSPISGHTSVYWYQQALGLGLQFLLWYDEGEERNRGNFPPRFSGRQFPNYSSELNVNALELEDSALYLCASSPGQTRHGELFFGEGSRLTVL.

This CDR3 reads CASSPQRFRDRGLYEQYF. Here the CDR3 DNA reads TGTGCCAGCTCACCACAGAGGTTCCGGGACAGGGGGTTGTACGAGCAGTACTTC. The V and J genes are TRBV18 and TRBJ2-7, with TRBD1 identical over 11 bases. Trimming at V came to 1 base and at J to 4 bases, leaving 12 bases not matched to a gene. There are 18 residues in the CDR3. Germline assignment: CDR1 KGHSH and CDR2 LQKENI.

The genes are TRBV5-8 and TRBJ1-2, with D possibly being TRBD1 (5 bases). Between the trimmed V and J ends, which lost 3 bases and 0 bases, there was a span of 12 bases. CDR3 size: 15 residues. Germline V lookup: CDR1 SGHTS, CDR2 YDEGEE. CDR3 nucleotides: TGTGCCAGCAGCTCTGACAGACACACTAACTATGGCTACACCTTC. This translates into CASSSDRHTNYGYTF.

This rearrangement joins TRBV6-5 to TRBJ2-7, with a weak D call TRBD2 (6 bases). V was clipped by 0 bases and J by 7 bases, with 13 bases between them. CDR3 length: 14 amino acids. Germline CDR1 MNHEY, CDR2 SVGAGI. The CDR3 region is CASSYSAGPEEQYF. DNA of the CDR3: TGTGCCAGCAGTTACTCGGCGGGGCCGGAGGAGCAGTACTTC.

This chain joins TRBV7-2 and TRBJ2-7; 10 bases map to TRBD2. Germline V gene lookup returns CDR1 SGHTA and CDR2 FQGNSA. This CDR3 is built from 18 residues. After removal of 5 bases from V and 4 bases from J, the junction contained 17 bases not matched to a gene. The CDR3 loop is CASSRVAGGTGAQYEQYF. As DNA, the CDR3 is TGTGCCAGCAGCCGTGTAGCGGGGGGCACGGGAGCACAGTACGAGCAGTACTTC.

The chain employs TRBV2 and TRBJ2-7; 7 nucleotides agree with TRBD1. V trimming: 4 bases; J trimming: 4 bases; junction bases outside the gene matches: 10. Germline lookup yields CDR1 SNHLY and CDR2 FYNNEI. The CDR3 is made up of 15 amino acids. CDR3 nucleotides: TGTGCCAGCAGTGGCCGGGACAGATCCTTGTACGAGCAGTACTTC. It specifies CASSGRDRSLYEQYF.

V usage is TRBV7-9 and J usage is TRBJ1-3, with a tentative D call TRBD1 (5 bases). This CDR3 comprises 17 residues. The germline gives CDR1 SEHNR, CDR2 FQNEAQ (reference sequence). The V and J ends lost 5 bases and 0 bases respectively, with 17 bases between them. CDR3 residues: CASSALPGLSSGNTIYF. DNA for the CDR3: TGTGCCAGCAGCGCCCTCCCGGGACTGAGCTCTGGAAACACCATATATTTT.

The chain links TRBV6-5 to TRBJ1-1; TRBD1 might be the D (6 bases). V was shortened by 6 bases and J by 2 bases, with 10 bases between the two germline ends. CDR1 MNHEY and CDR2 SVGAGI come from the germline V gene. This CDR3 has 13 amino acids. This CDR3 reads CASRGTHNTEAFF. The CDR3 DNA follows: TGTGCCAGCAGGGGGACACACAACACTGAAGCTTTCTTT.

The gene calls are TRBV11-2 and TRBJ1-1; D not resolved. Germline V gives CDR1 SGHAT, CDR2 FQNNGV. This CDR3 spans 11 amino acids. Trimming left V 2 bases short and J 4 bases short, with 2 bases between. The chain's CDR3 is CASSLLTEAFF. DNA for the CDR3: TGTGCCAGCAGCTTACTCACTGAAGCTTTCTTT.

CDR3 coding DNA: TGTGCCAGCAGCTTCCTGGTTAGCGGGGGGAAGGATGAGCAGTTCTTC. It encodes CASSFLVSGGKDEQFF. V usage is TRBV7-2 and J usage is TRBJ2-1, with 10 nucleotides matching TRBD2. CDR3 length: 16 residues. Germline assignment: CDR1 SGHTA and CDR2 FQGNSA. Trimming removed 3 bases from V and 8 bases from J; junction bases left unmatched: 10.

The V gene is TRBV6-6, the J gene TRBJ1-5, with a weak D call TRBD1 (5 bases). From germline, CDR1 is MNHNY and CDR2 SVGAGI (reference sequence). Between the trimmed V and J ends, which lost 0 bases and 7 bases, there was a span of 10 bases. The CDR3 is 14 amino acids. The CDR3 DNA follows: TGTGCCAGCAGTTACTCCGGGGGGGGACAGCCCCAGCATTTT. This encodes CASSYSGGGQPQHF.

This chain joins TRBV15 and TRBJ1-2; D might be TRBD1 (6 bases). Germline loops: CDR1 LNHNV, CDR2 YYDKDF (reference sequence). The CDR3 has 14 amino acids. Deletions cut 1 base from V and 8 bases from J, with 14 bases between. CDR3 bases: TGTGCCACCAGCAGAGGAGCAGGGGCGGACGGCTACACCTTC. Translated: CATSRGAGADGYTF.

V is TRBV19 and J is TRBJ1-3; D gene uncertain. Trimming cost V 1 base and J 5 bases, with 9 bases left between them. Germline CDR1 reads LNHDA; CDR2 reads SQIVND (reference sequence). CDR3 length: 14 amino acids. CDR3 in DNA: TGTGCCAGTAGTATAGCGGACTCACGAAACACCATATATTTT. As protein: CASSIADSRNTIYF. The entire variable domain, with the rest obtained from reference TRBV19 and TRBJ1-3, is as follows: DGGITQSPKYLFRKEGQNVTLSCEQNLNHDAMYWYRQDPGQGLRLIYYSQIVNDFQKGDIAEGYSVSREKKESFPLTVTSAQKNPTAFYLCASSIADSRNTIYFGEGSWLTVV.

This chain uses TRBV7-9 with TRBJ2-7; D is ambiguous. V lost 5 bases to trimming and J lost 1 base, with 12 bases between them. The germline V gene has CDR1 SEHNR and CDR2 FQNEAQ (reference sequence). This CDR3 spans 14 amino acids. This CDR3 is CASSPPGHSYEQYF. The CDR3 DNA reads as TGTGCCAGCAGCCCCCCAGGCCATTCCTACGAGCAGTACTTC.